The 10 T cell receptor beta chains below were found in one sample sequenced in a study of blood T cell repertoires in COVID-19. The table came from immunoSEQ multiplex PCR; TCRdb's copy has only in-frame clones and leaves some out. There are 150,000 to 200,000 clones in the sample; 85% to 95% occur only once, and less than 2% lies in the top ten. Specimen: peripheral blood. The receptors were gathered from a woman aged 55-69 years with COVID-19, enrolled during active disease.

V usage is TRBV6-2 or TRBV6-3 and J usage is TRBJ1-1; D is unresolved. V was trimmed by 2 bases and J by 5 bases, leaving 15 bases between them. Germline CDR1 MNHEY, CDR2 SVGEGT. The CDR3 totals 15 residues. The CDR3 sequence is CASSYPGRGQTEAFF. The DNA of the CDR3 is TGTGCCAGCAGTTACCCTGGCCGGGGTCAGACTGAAGCTTTCTTT.

The V and J genes are TRBV4-3 and TRBJ2-2; 13 nucleotides match TRBD2. The ends lost 1 base at V and 6 bases at J; junction bases unmatched: 2. The germline CDR1 and CDR2 sequences are LGHNA and YSLEER. The CDR3 is made up of 16 amino acids. The CDR3: CASSQGLAGGSGELFF. CDR3 in DNA: TGCGCCAGCAGCCAAGGACTAGCGGGGGGATCCGGGGAGCTGTTTTTT.

V usage is TRBV7-2 and J usage is TRBJ2-1; 8 bases agree with TRBD2. There are 13 residues in the CDR3. The V segment lost 8 bases and the J segment 7 bases; nucleotides outside the gene matches: 7. The germline CDR1 and CDR2 sequences are SGHTA and FQGNSA. CDR3 amino acids: CASAGGAGNEQFF. The CDR3 DNA sequence: TGTGCCAGCGCCGGGGGGGCCGGAAATGAGCAGTTCTTC.

The chain uses TRBV5-3 and TRBJ1-5; possibly TRBD1 for D (5 bases). TRBV5-3 is noted as an ORF with a role that remains uncertain. The CDR3 sequence is 21 residues long. Between the trimmed V and J ends, which lost 2 bases and 5 bases, there was a span of 32 bases. The CDR3: CARSLSYRFQIPKVPDQPQHF. The DNA for the CDR3 is TGTGCCAGAAGCTTATCTTACAGGTTCCAAATTCCCAAGGTCCCGGATCAGCCCCAGCATTTT.

The V call is TRBV7-8, the J call TRBJ2-5; TRBD1 is a possible D gene (5 bases). From germline, CDR1 is SGHVS and CDR2 FQNEAQ. CDR3 length: 14 amino acids. V lost 5 bases to trimming and J lost 5 bases, with 15 bases between them. The CDR3 loop is CASSKRRGQETQYF. The CDR3 DNA reads TGTGCCAGCAGCAAACGAAGGGGCCAGGAGACCCAGTACTTC.

The rearrangement joins TRBV28 to TRBJ1-1; 9 positions agree with TRBD1. Germline values: CDR1 MDHEN, CDR2 SYDVKM. CDR3 length equals 17 residues. V was pared by 6 bases and J by 0 bases, with 11 bases of the junction left unmatched. The CDR3 coding sequence is TGTGCCAGCAGGCGACCGGGACAGGGAGGGATGAACACTGAAGCTTTCTTT. The encoded protein is CASRRPGQGGMNTEAFF.

This chain links TRBV5-4 with TRBJ2-3, with 10 positions matching TRBD1. The CDR3 loop spans 14 amino acids. In germline, CDR1 is SGHNT, CDR2 YYREEE (reference sequence). Trimming cost V 4 bases and J 7 bases; bases outside gene matches: 6. CDR3 residues: CASSHGQGVNTQYF. DNA of the CDR3: TGTGCCAGCAGCCATGGACAGGGGGTGAATACGCAGTATTTT.

The rearrangement links TRBV19 to TRBJ1-1; a possible D gene is TRBD1 (5 bases). Germline loops: CDR1 LNHDA, CDR2 SQIVND (reference sequence). V was trimmed by 3 bases and J by 4 bases, leaving 12 bases between them. This CDR3 contains 14 residues. CDR3 bases: TGTGCCAGTAGTATTCGGGGGGGAATCACTGAAGCTTTCTTT. Amino acids: CASSIRGGITEAFF.

The chain employs TRBV5-6 and TRBJ2-7; D perhaps matches TRBD1 (6 bases). Per germline, CDR1 SGHDT and CDR2 YYEEEE. The ends were cut back, 4 bases at V and 0 bases at J, with 11 bases in the middle. This CDR3 has 14 residues. The DNA for the CDR3 is TGTGCCAGCAGCCAGGGGCCTAACTCCTACGAGCAGTACTTC. Protein: CASSQGPNSYEQYF.

The chain links TRBV2 to TRBJ2-1; 7 nucleotides match TRBD2. Unmatched junction bases numbered 14, after V lost 7 bases and J lost 8 bases. Germline CDR1 SNHLY, CDR2 FYNNEI. This CDR3 comprises 15 residues. The CDR3 DNA reads TGTGCCAGCAAAACACTAGCGAACCGGGTGGATGAGCAGTTCTTC. Protein sequence: CASKTLANRVDEQFF.